The 15 T cell receptor beta chains below were found in one sample sequenced in a study of blood T cell repertoires in COVID-19. TCRdb keeps only in-frame clones here, not all; method: immunoSEQ multiplex PCR. The sample has 200,000 to 250,000 clones, roughly 89% seen once; the top ten hold roughly 6.5%. Material for sequencing was peripheral blood. Receptors originate from a man aged 55 to 70 who had recovered from COVID-19.

The chain uses TRBV27 and TRBJ2-3; 7 bases match TRBD1. CDR1 is MNHEY, CDR2 SMNVEV, per germline (reference sequence). J was trimmed by 4 bases and V by 3 bases; bases with no gene match: 7. This CDR3 has 15 amino acids. The CDR3 loop is CASSLSRQGPDTQYF. As DNA, the CDR3 is TGTGCCAGCAGTTTGAGTAGACAGGGTCCAGATACGCAGTATTTT.

This chain uses TRBV13 with TRBJ2-7, with D tentatively TRBD1 (7 bases). Trimming removed 4 bases from V and 4 bases from J, with 14 bases in between. The CDR3 spans 14 residues. Germline V gives CDR1 PRHDT, CDR2 FYEKMQ (reference sequence). The CDR3 coding sequence is TGTGCCAGCAGCTCAACCAGGGGGGCATACGAGCAGTACTTC. This translates into CASSSTRGAYEQYF.

The chain has TRBV20-1 and TRBJ2-1; the match to TRBD1 covers 9 bases. The CDR3 runs 14 residues. Trimming removed 3 bases from V and 5 bases from J; junction bases left unmatched: 5. CDR1 DFQATT and CDR2 SNEGSKA come from the germline V gene (reference sequence). CDR3 protein: CSASWGQGNNEQFF. DNA of the CDR3: TGCAGTGCTAGTTGGGGACAGGGCAACAATGAGCAGTTCTTC.

The rearrangement joins TRBV2 to TRBJ1-3; either TRBD1 or TRBD2 may supply D (5 bases each). Matching the DNA end better, TRBJ2-2 makes the J call doubtful. From germline, CDR1 is SNHLY and CDR2 FYNNEI. The CDR3 is 14 residues long. The chain's CDR3 is CASRPMGDTGELFF. Written as DNA, the CDR3 is TGTGCCAGCAGGCCCATGGGGGACACCGGGGAGCTGTTTTTT.

CDR3 loop: CASSYGGTEAFF. DNA for the CDR3: TGTGCCAGCAGTTATGGCGGCACTGAAGCTTTCTTT. This chain uses TRBV6-6 with TRBJ1-1; D is unresolved. Germline V gives CDR1 MNHNY, CDR2 SVGAGI (reference sequence). The CDR3 runs to 12 residues. The ends were cut back, 3 bases at V and 4 bases at J, with 6 bases in the middle.

This clone appeared a single time. The V call is TRBV4-1, the J call TRBJ2-7; D might be TRBD2 (7 bases). Trimming took 1 base from V and 2 from J, leaving 12 bases between them. CDR1 and CDR2 (germline): MGHRA, YSYEKL. The CDR3 is 15 residues long. The CDR3 DNA reads TGCGCCAGCAGCCAAGCACGGGGGGCGGCCTACGAGCAGTACTTC. Amino acids: CASSQARGAAYEQYF.

The chain combines TRBV18 with TRBJ1-2; TRBD1 matches at 9 bases. Germline values: CDR1 KGHSH, CDR2 LQKENI. The CDR3 extends over 15 amino acids. Losses at the gene ends were 5 bases for V and 0 bases for J; bases not matched to a gene: 4. In nucleotides, the CDR3 is TGTGCCAGCTCATTGGGACAGGGCGCTAACTATGGCTACACCTTC. This gives the protein CASSLGQGANYGYTF. Variable domain in full (rest from reference TRBV18 and TRBJ1-2): NAGVMQNPRHLVRRRGQEARLRCSPMKGHSHVYWYRQLPEEGLKFMVYLQKENIIDESGMPKERFSAEFPKEGPSILRIQQVVRGDSAAYFCASSLGQGANYGYTFGSGTRLTVV.

The V call is TRBV5-4, the J call TRBJ1-4, with TRBD1 as a possible D gene (6 bases). The V gene's germline CDR1 is SGHNT and CDR2 YYREEE (reference sequence). The CDR3 covers 14 residues. Trimming left V 0 bases short and J 5 bases short, with 8 bases between. The CDR3 coding sequence is TGTGCCAGCAGCTTGGGGGGGCCGAATGAAAAACTGTTTTTT. It codes for CASSLGGPNEKLFF.

Only one count was recorded for this clone. The V and J genes are TRBV6-2 or TRBV6-3 and TRBJ2-7; 7 positions match TRBD1. Germline V gene sequence: CDR1 MNHEY, CDR2 SVGEGT. CDR3 length: 14 residues. Losses at the gene ends were 4 bases for V and 4 bases for J; bases not matched to a gene: 7. The CDR3 DNA sequence: TGTGCCAGCAGTTTGGGACAGTCCCGTTACGAGCAGTACTTC. It encodes CASSLGQSRYEQYF.

The genes are TRBV4-1 and TRBJ1-2, with 9 bases lining up with TRBD1. Germline V gene lookup returns CDR1 MGHRA and CDR2 YSYEKL. With 2 bases clipped from V and 2 bases from J, the junction kept 3 bases outside the gene matches. The CDR3 contains 15 residues. CDR3 sequence (DNA): TGCGCCAGCAGCCAAACGACAGGGGGGAACTATGGCTACACCTTC. This gives the protein CASSQTTGGNYGYTF.

This clone came up a few times. This sequence joins TRBV21-1 and TRBJ2-1; TRBD1 is the table's D call, not checked against the DNA. TRBV21-1 is a pseudogene locus. The CDR3 extends over 16 amino acids. The CDR3 nucleotides read TGTGCCAGCAGCAAAGTTTTAGGGGGCGGGAATGAAGTGCAGTTCTTC. Translated, it gives CASSKVLGGGNEVQFF.

CDR3 protein: CASSYLGGIETQYF. The CDR3 DNA follows: TGTGCCAGCAGCTACCTGGGGGGAATAGAGACCCAGTACTTC. V gene TRBV5-5 combines with J gene TRBJ2-5; D might be TRBD2 (6 bases). The V and J ends lost 3 bases and 4 bases respectively, with 13 bases between them. CDR3 size: 14 residues. The germline CDR1 and CDR2 sequences are SGHKS and YYEKEE (reference sequence).

This clone has a single count. The chain recombines TRBV7-2 with TRBJ1-3; D unclear. Germline V gene sequence: CDR1 SGHTA, CDR2 FQGNSA. This CDR3 comprises 16 residues. Trimming removed 1 base from V and 0 bases from J, with 10 bases in between. This chain's CDR3 is CASSLVGGSSGNTIYF. Written as DNA, the CDR3 is TGTGCCAGCAGCTTAGTAGGCGGGTCCTCTGGAAACACCATATATTTT. The whole variable domain, filled in from reference TRBV7-2 and TRBJ1-3, reads GAGVSQSPSNKVTEKGKDVELRCDPISGHTALYWYRQSLGQGLEFLIYFQGNSAPDKSGLPSDRFSAERTGGSVSTLTIQRTQQEDSAVYLCASSLVGGSSGNTIYFGEGSWLTVV.

The CDR3 protein is CASSSGLVWNQPQHF. The DNA for the CDR3 is TGTGCCAGCTCATCAGGACTTGTTTGGAATCAGCCCCAGCATTTT. The genes are TRBV18 and TRBJ1-5; no firm D call. CDR3 length: 15 residues. CDR1 and CDR2 (germline): KGHSH, LQKENI. Trimming removed 5 bases at V and 4 bases at J, with 15 bases between.

In this sample, this clone turned up once. The chain carries TRBV7-8 and TRBJ1-4; D is perhaps TRBD1 (6 bases). The ends were cut back, 3 bases at V and 0 bases at J, with 8 bases in the middle. CDR1 and CDR2 (germline): SGHVS, FQNEAQ. CDR3 size: 15 residues. The CDR3 is CASSFTGSTNEKLFF. The CDR3 DNA follows: TGTGCCAGCAGCTTTACAGGGTCAACTAATGAAAAACTGTTTTTT.